These 5 T cell receptor beta chains were sequenced from one sample in a study of T-cell reconstitution after alpha-beta-depleted transplantation in children. The TCRbeta library was prepared with unique molecular identifiers. TCRdb itself ran the PCR reads through MiXCR, one entry per CDR3 protein. The table shows 600,000 or so distinct CDR3 sequences, with under 25% occurring only once. The material sequenced was PBMCs, mostly from graft donor cells, taken 360 days after TCRalphabeta/CD19-depleted stem cell transplant. The receptors were sampled from a boy under two years old who had a stem cell transplant for acute myeloid leukemia, so the T cells may come from the graft donor.

The table lists this clonotype with many counts. V is TRBV29-1 and J is TRBJ2-1; D not resolved. CDR3 length: 13 residues. V was pared by 3 bases and J by 7 bases, with 13 bases between. The germline CDR1 and CDR2 sequences are SQVTM and ANQGSEA. The CDR3 loop reads CSVDMSIGNEQFF. As DNA, the CDR3 is TGCAGCGTTGATATGTCTATCGGGAATGAGCAGTTCTTC.

This clonotype was recorded a few times. V usage is TRBV7-9 and J usage is TRBJ2-7; tentative D call: TRBD1 (5 bases). The germline V gene has CDR1 SEHNR and CDR2 FQNEAQ (reference sequence). The V end lost 5 bases, the J end lost 0 bases, and 14 bases lay between the germline ends. The CDR3 totals 15 residues. The CDR3, as DNA: TGTGCCAGCAGCCCTGACAGCCACTACTCCTACGAGCAGTACGTC. This translates into CASSPDSHYSYEQYV.

This clonotype was seen many times. This chain links TRBV28 with TRBJ2-5; 11 bases agree with TRBD1. The CDR3 is 17 amino acids. Germline trimming cut 3 bases from V and 5 bases from J; bases unmatched to any gene: 11. Germline-derived CDR1 and CDR2 are MDHEN and SYDVKM. In DNA form, the CDR3 reads TGTGCCAGCAGTTTCCTCCGGACAGGGGGCAAGGAGGAGACCCAGTACTTC. Its protein is CASSFLRTGGKEETQYF.

This rearrangement joins TRBV10-2 to TRBJ2-2; the D gene could be TRBD1 or TRBD2 (5 bases each). The V and J ends lost 5 bases and 5 bases respectively, with 12 bases between them. This CDR3 comprises 14 residues. Per germline, CDR1 WSHSY and CDR2 SAAADI. CDR3 bases: TGCGCCAGCAGTTGGGACCAGTCGACCGGGGAGCTGTTTTTT. This gives the protein CASSWDQSTGELFF.

The V gene is TRBV12-3 or TRBV12-4, the J gene TRBJ2-7; TRBD1 agrees at 8 bases. This CDR3 is 18 amino acids long. Trimming cost V 1 base and J 6 bases; bases outside gene matches: 17. DNA of the CDR3: TGTGCCAGCAGTTTAGGCCGTGGGACAGGCAGCGAAGGGGGCGAGCAGTACTTC. This gives the protein CASSLGRGTGSEGGEQYF.